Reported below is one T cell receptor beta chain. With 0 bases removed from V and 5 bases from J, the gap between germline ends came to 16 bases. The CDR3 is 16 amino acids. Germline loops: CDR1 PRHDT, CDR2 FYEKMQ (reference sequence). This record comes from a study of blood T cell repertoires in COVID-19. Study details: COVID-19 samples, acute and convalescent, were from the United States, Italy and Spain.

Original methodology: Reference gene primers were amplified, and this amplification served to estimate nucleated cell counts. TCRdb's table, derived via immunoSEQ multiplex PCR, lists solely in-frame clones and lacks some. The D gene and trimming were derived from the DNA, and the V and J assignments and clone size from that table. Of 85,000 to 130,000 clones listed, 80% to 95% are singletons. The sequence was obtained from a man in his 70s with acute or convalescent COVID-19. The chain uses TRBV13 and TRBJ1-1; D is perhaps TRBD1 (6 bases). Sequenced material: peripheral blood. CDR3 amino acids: CASSLGGKGERTEAFF. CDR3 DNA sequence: TGTGCCAGCAGCTTAGGCGGGAAGGGGGAGAGGACTGAAGCTTTCTTT. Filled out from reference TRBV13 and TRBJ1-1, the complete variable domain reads AAGVIQSPRHLIKEKRETATLKCYPIPRHDTVYWYQQGPGQDPQFLISFYEKMQSDKGSIPDRFSAQQFSDYHSELNMSSLELGDSALYFCASSLGGKGERTEAFFGQGTRLTVV.